This entry lists 18 T cell receptor beta chains sequenced from one sample in a study of shared clonotypes between healthy human individuals. In the naive CD8 group, cells lacked CD45RO and were positively selected for CCR7, so terminally differentiated effector memory CD45RA+ cells were left out. Sequencing used immunoSEQ multiplex PCR; TCRdb keeps in-frame clones, though not all of them. This sample has some 630,000 clones, with around 96% found just once. The sample was naive CD8+ T cells sorted from blood. These receptors were obtained from a woman in her twenties or thirties in good health.

The chain joins TRBV19 to TRBJ1-2, with D maybe TRBD1 (6 bases). The CDR3 extends over 14 amino acids. V lost 4 bases, J lost 4 bases, and 13 bases lay in between. CDR1 and CDR2 from the germline V gene are LNHDA and SQIVND (reference sequence). Here the CDR3 reads CASSTGVRGYGYTF. The CDR3 coding sequence is TGTGCCAGTAGTACAGGGGTAAGGGGCTATGGCTACACCTTC.

The chain couples TRBV27 to TRBJ2-3, with D hard to call. CDR1 is MNHEY, CDR2 SMNVEV, per germline (reference sequence). The ends were cut back, 5 bases at V and 3 bases at J, with 12 bases in the middle. The CDR3 runs 14 residues. CDR3 bases: TGTGCCAGCAGTCTCTATGGTAGGACAGATACGCAGTATTTT. Translated, it gives CASSLYGRTDTQYF.

The rearrangement joins TRBV13 to TRBJ2-7; D tentatively fits TRBD1 or TRBD2 (5 bases each). Trimming removed 2 bases from V and 3 bases from J, with 17 bases in between. This CDR3 has 16 residues. CDR1 PRHDT and CDR2 FYEKMQ come from the germline V gene (reference sequence). In DNA, the CDR3 is TGTGCCAGCAGCTTAATTCGGGACGGTCCTCTCTACGAGCAGTACTTC. Amino acids: CASSLIRDGPLYEQYF.

V usage is TRBV27 and J usage is TRBJ2-1; 7 nucleotides agree with TRBD2. The ends lost 9 bases at V and 3 bases at J; junction bases unmatched: 11. The CDR3 contains 15 residues. CDR1 MNHEY and CDR2 SMNVEV come from the germline V gene (reference sequence). CDR3 loop: CASSPSGGSYNEQFF. Written as DNA, the CDR3 is TGTGCCAGTTCCCCTTCGGGCGGGAGCTACAATGAGCAGTTCTTC.

V usage is TRBV4-1 and J usage is TRBJ2-1; 12 bases are a match to TRBD1. Germline assignment: CDR1 MGHRA and CDR2 YSYEKL. The V segment lost 5 bases and the J segment 10 bases; nucleotides outside the gene matches: 9. This CDR3 comprises 15 residues. CDR3 bases: TGCGCCAGCAGCGCGGGACAGGGGGCAATCCTCGAGCAGTTCTTC. Protein product: CASSAGQGAILEQFF.

This clone was picked up one time. The DNA for the CDR3 is TGTGCCAGCAGCGTGGGGACAGGCAGGTCTGGAAACACCATATATTTT. Encoded protein: CASSVGTGRSGNTIYF. The V gene is TRBV9, the J gene TRBJ1-3; 8 positions agree with TRBD1. V was pared by 2 bases and J by 1 base, with 5 bases of the junction left unmatched. Germline CDR1 reads SGDLS; CDR2 reads YYNGEE. The CDR3 spans 16 residues.

The chain recombines TRBV7-8 with TRBJ2-2, with a weak D call TRBD1 (5 bases). Germline V gene data show CDR1 as SGHVS and CDR2 as FQNEAQ. Trimming shortened V by 1 base and J by 1 base, and 13 bases separated the two germline ends. The CDR3 is 17 amino acids. CDR3 sequence (DNA): TGTGCCAGCAGCTTAGAGCCAACAGGAATGAACACCGGGGAGCTGTTTTTT. This sequence encodes CASSLEPTGMNTGELFF.

The gene calls are TRBV7-9 and TRBJ2-1, with 7 positions matching TRBD1. Germline V CDR1 and CDR2: SEHNR, FQNEAQ (reference sequence). V was clipped by 4 bases and J by 7 bases; unmatched bases: 10. The CDR3 is 15 amino acids. CDR3 sequence reads: CASSSRQGLRNEQFF. DNA for the CDR3: TGTGCCAGCAGCTCCCGACAGGGATTGAGGAATGAGCAGTTCTTC.

This clone has just one count. The V call is TRBV7-8, the J call TRBJ2-7; D perhaps matches TRBD2 (5 bases). Trimming removed 0 bases from V and 0 bases from J, with 9 bases in between. The germline CDR1 and CDR2 sequences are SGHVS and FQNEAQ. This CDR3 is built from 15 residues. The DNA of the CDR3 is TGTGCCAGCAGCTTAGCGAGGAGCGGCTCCTACGAGCAGTACTTC. As protein: CASSLARSGSYEQYF.

As concerns this clone: At the DNA level, this CDR3 is encoded by other sequences in the same sample as well. The chain employs TRBV28 and TRBJ1-4, with D perhaps matching TRBD1 (6 bases). V was trimmed by 2 bases and J by 8 bases, leaving 12 bases between them. The CDR3 is 14 amino acids. Germline-derived CDR1 and CDR2 are MDHEN and SYDVKM. The CDR3 DNA is TGTGCCAGCAGTTTACGAGGGGGTGGAGAAAAACTGTTTTTT. Translating it yields CASSLRGGGEKLFF.

The genes are TRBV7-6 and TRBJ2-7; unclear D gene. Germline CDR1 SGHVS, CDR2 FNYEAQ. The CDR3 extends over 15 amino acids. V was shortened by 3 bases and J by 5 bases, with 17 bases between the two germline ends. The CDR3 DNA sequence: TGTGCCAGCAGCTTTAAGACCGCTGCTATGAACGAGCAGTACTTC. It yields the protein CASSFKTAAMNEQYF.

This clone was seen just once. Distinct nucleotide sequences in the sample also encode this CDR3. The chain has TRBV29-1 and TRBJ2-7; perhaps TRBD2 as D (5 bases). V lost 2 bases to trimming and J lost 4 bases, with 6 bases between them. CDR1 is SQVTM, CDR2 ANQGSEA, per germline. The CDR3 spans 11 residues. As DNA, the CDR3 is TGCAGCGTTGAACGCGGGTACGAGCAGTACTTC. This gives the protein CSVERGYEQYF.

The chain joins TRBV19 to TRBJ1-1, with TRBD1 matching over 11 bases. This CDR3 has 14 residues. The V segment lost 5 bases and the J segment 5 bases; nucleotides outside the gene matches: 4. Germline V gene sequence: CDR1 LNHDA, CDR2 SQIVND (reference sequence). DNA of the CDR3: TGTGCCAGTAGTCCCCGGGACAGGGGGACTGAAGCTTTCTTT. It yields the protein CASSPRDRGTEAFF.

This clone was recorded a few times. This rearrangement joins TRBV7-9 to TRBJ2-5; D ambiguous. The CDR3 length is 13 residues. V gave up 5 bases and J gave up 0 bases, with 7 bases separating them. Germline-derived CDR1 and CDR2 are SEHNR and FQNEAQ (reference sequence). The CDR3 is CASSPTHQETQYF. CDR3 coding DNA: TGTGCCAGCAGCCCAACCCACCAAGAGACCCAGTACTTC.

This chain joins TRBV2 and TRBJ2-3, with no clear D. The germline V gene has CDR1 SNHLY and CDR2 FYNNEI. V shed 7 bases and J shed 0 bases, with 5 bases lying between them. This CDR3 is built from 12 residues. The CDR3, as DNA: TGTGCCAGCACCCCGAGCACAGATACGCAGTATTTT. This encodes CASTPSTDTQYF.

The chain has TRBV9 and TRBJ1-2, with 12 positions matching TRBD1. Looked up from germline, CDR1 is SGDLS and CDR2 is YYNGEE. J lost 6 bases, V lost 4 bases, and 4 bases had no gene match. The CDR3 sequence is 14 residues long. The CDR3 loop is CASSPGQGADGYTF. CDR3 sequence (DNA): TGTGCCAGCAGCCCGGGACAGGGGGCAGATGGCTACACCTTC.

This chain connects TRBV27 to TRBJ2-3; 7 bases align to TRBD1. The CDR3 totals 15 residues. V lost 6 bases and J lost 0; bases outside the gene matches: 6. Germline V gives CDR1 MNHEY, CDR2 SMNVEV (reference sequence). In DNA, the CDR3 is TGTGCCAGCAGAGCCGGGACAGCTAGCACAGATACGCAGTATTTT. It codes for CASRAGTASTDTQYF.

The table lists this clone with a count of one. J is TRBJ2-7 and V is TRBV29-1, with unresolved D. CDR3 size: 14 residues. Germline V gene data show CDR1 as SQVTM and CDR2 as ANQGSEA. Trimming removed 0 bases at V and 3 bases at J, with 12 bases between. The CDR3 spells CSVEEGKGGYEQYF. The DNA of the CDR3 is TGCAGCGTTGAAGAGGGGAAGGGCGGCTACGAGCAGTACTTC.